This entry lists 14 T cell receptor beta chains sequenced from one sample in a study of blood T cell repertoires in COVID-19. Measured with immunoSEQ multiplex PCR; TCRdb has only the in-frame clones, and not every one. Of 250,000 to 400,000 clones listed, 85% to 90% are singletons. Input material: peripheral blood. Source of these receptors: a woman aged 25 to 39 with COVID-19, enrolled during active disease.

This clone was counted only a few times. J is TRBJ1-6 and V is TRBV27; 8 bases line up with TRBD1. Germline-derived CDR1 and CDR2 are MNHEY and SMNVEV (reference sequence). This CDR3 spans 15 amino acids. V lost 3 bases and J lost 9; bases outside the gene matches: 7. CDR3 sequence (DNA): TGTGCCAGCAGTTTTAGCCAGGGGGCGCGTTCACCCCTCCACTTT. This gives the protein CASSFSQGARSPLHF.

The chain employs TRBV27 and TRBJ2-7, with D possibly being TRBD2 (5 bases). Germline loops: CDR1 MNHEY, CDR2 SMNVEV (reference sequence). This CDR3 is 15 amino acids long. The ends were cut back, 6 bases at V and 6 bases at J, with 21 bases in the middle. The CDR3 reads CASSYNAAGHPEQYF. As DNA, the CDR3 is TGTGCCAGCAGCTACAACGCTGCGGGTCATCCCGAGCAGTACTTC.

The J gene is TRBJ2-5, the V gene TRBV19, with TRBD2 identical over 8 bases. Per germline, CDR1 LNHDA and CDR2 SQIVND (reference sequence). The CDR3 is 17 amino acids. Losses at the gene ends were 6 bases for V and 4 bases for J; bases not matched to a gene: 16. In DNA, the CDR3 is TGTGCCAGTAGCCCGAATCGGGGTAGCGGGACGGGAGAGACCCAGTACTTC. Protein sequence: CASSPNRGSGTGETQYF.

The chain couples TRBV19 to TRBJ2-1, with 10 bases that match TRBD2. Trimming removed 1 base from V and 7 bases from J; junction bases left unmatched: 4. CDR1 is LNHDA and CDR2 is SQIVND in the germline V gene (reference sequence). The CDR3 runs to 15 residues. The CDR3 sequence: CASSIASGSWNEQFF. The CDR3 region has the DNA TGTGCCAGTAGTATAGCTAGCGGGAGTTGGAATGAGCAGTTCTTC.

The J gene is TRBJ2-7, the V gene TRBV28; a weak D match, TRBD1 (5 bases). The CDR3 totals 13 residues. The germline CDR1 and CDR2 sequences are MDHEN and SYDVKM. Trimming cost V 5 bases and J 3 bases, with 11 bases left between them. CDR3 region: CASSTRQNYEQYF. The CDR3 DNA is TGTGCCAGCAGTACCAGACAGAACTACGAGCAGTACTTC. Together with reference TRBV28 and TRBJ2-7, the CDR3 gives the full variable domain: DVKVTQSSRYLVKRTGEKVFLECVQDMDHENMFWYRQDPGLGLRLIYFSYDVKMKEKGDIPEGYSVSREKKERFSLILESASTNQTSMYLCASSTRQNYEQYFGPGTRLTVT.

The chain combines TRBV7-9 with TRBJ2-1; maybe TRBD1 (6 bases). CDR3 length equals 15 residues. The V and J ends lost 5 bases and 7 bases respectively, with 18 bases between them. Germline values: CDR1 SEHNR, CDR2 FQNEAQ (reference sequence). The CDR3, as DNA: TGTGCCAGCAGCAGTACAGGGAAAGGTACGAATGAGCAGTTCTTC. This codes for CASSSTGKGTNEQFF.

The genes are TRBV5-1 and TRBJ2-7; 16 bases align to TRBD2. The length of the CDR3 is 18 residues. Germline CDR1 and CDR2: SGHRS and YFSETQ. Trimming removed 2 bases from V and 1 base from J; junction bases left unmatched: 6. CDR3 sequence reads: CASSFGTSGRAVSYEQYF. CDR3 in DNA: TGCGCCAGCAGCTTTGGGACTAGCGGGAGGGCCGTGTCCTACGAGCAGTACTTC.

This chain links TRBV19 with TRBJ2-2; TRBD2 agrees at 13 bases. Germline values: CDR1 LNHDA, CDR2 SQIVND (reference sequence). The CDR3 is made up of 15 amino acids. CDR3 nucleotide sequence: TGTGCAGCACTAGCGGGAGGGTCAAGTAGCGGGGAGCTGTTTTTT. It yields the protein CAALAGGSSSGELFF.

The chain has TRBV10-3 and TRBJ1-1; the match to TRBD1 covers 7 bases. Germline values: CDR1 ENHRY, CDR2 SYGVKD. This CDR3 is built from 14 residues. V lost 2 bases to trimming and J lost 4 bases; unmatched junction nucleotides: 4. CDR3 residues: CAISEDRVFTEAFF. CDR3 coding DNA: TGTGCCATCAGTGAGGACAGGGTATTCACTGAAGCTTTCTTT.

The rearrangement joins TRBV28 to TRBJ2-7, with a possible D match to TRBD2 (7 bases). CDR1 MDHEN and CDR2 SYDVKM come from the germline V gene. This CDR3 has 15 amino acids. V was pared by 8 bases and J by 3 bases, with 20 bases between. The CDR3 reads CASGLSGGQGYEQYF. Written as DNA, the CDR3 is TGTGCCAGCGGTCTCTCGGGGGGCCAAGGCTACGAGCAGTACTTC.

The chain combines TRBV27 with TRBJ2-2, with D perhaps matching TRBD1 (6 bases). V was shortened by 3 bases and J by 3 bases, with 14 bases between the two germline ends. This CDR3 spans 16 amino acids. Germline CDR1 reads MNHEY; CDR2 reads SMNVEV (reference sequence). CDR3: CASSFWARGYTGELFF. CDR3 sequence (DNA): TGTGCCAGCAGTTTTTGGGCCAGGGGCTACACCGGGGAGCTGTTTTTT.

The CDR3 DNA sequence: TGTGCCAGCAGCCCTAATGGGGCTAGCGGGAGTTCCTACAATGAGCAGTTCTTC. Protein: CASSPNGASGSSYNEQFF. The chain carries TRBV7-4 and TRBJ2-1; 10 nucleotides match TRBD2. J gave up 1 base and V 5 bases, and 11 bases lay outside the gene matches. The germline CDR1 and CDR2 sequences are SGHVT and SQSDAQ. The CDR3 covers 18 residues.

V gene TRBV24-1 combines with J gene TRBJ2-5, with D possibly TRBD2 on 6 matching bases. This CDR3 spans 14 amino acids. Trimming took off 4 bases at V and 2 bases at J, with 10 bases between the two ends. Germline values: CDR1 KGHDR, CDR2 SFDVKD. The CDR3 nucleotides are TGTGCCACCAGTGACGGGACTCCACAAGAGACCCAGTACTTC. Translation gives CATSDGTPQETQYF.

The rearrangement uses TRBV4-1 and TRBJ2-5; 7 bases line up with TRBD2. Germline V lookup: CDR1 MGHRA, CDR2 YSYEKL. V gave up 3 bases and J gave up 4 bases; unmatched junction bases: 8. The CDR3 contains 15 residues. Here the CDR3 DNA reads TGCGCCAGCAGCCACCATGGGGGGGGTGGAGAGACCCAGTACTTC. Protein: CASSHHGGGGETQYF.